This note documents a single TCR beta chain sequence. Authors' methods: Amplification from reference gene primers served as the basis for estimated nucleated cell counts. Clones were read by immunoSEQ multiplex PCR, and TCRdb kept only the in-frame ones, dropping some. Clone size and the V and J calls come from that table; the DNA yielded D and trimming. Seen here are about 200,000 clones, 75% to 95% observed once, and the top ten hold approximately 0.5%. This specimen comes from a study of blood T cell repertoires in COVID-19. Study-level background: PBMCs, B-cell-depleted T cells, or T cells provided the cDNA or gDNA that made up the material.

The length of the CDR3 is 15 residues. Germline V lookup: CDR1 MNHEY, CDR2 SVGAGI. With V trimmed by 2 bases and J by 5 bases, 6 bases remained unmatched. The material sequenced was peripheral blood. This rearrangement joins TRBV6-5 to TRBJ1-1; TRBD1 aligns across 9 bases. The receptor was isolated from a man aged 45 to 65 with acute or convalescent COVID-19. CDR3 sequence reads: CASSYPTGGLTEAFF. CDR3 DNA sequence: TGTGCCAGCAGTTACCCGACAGGGGGTCTAACTGAAGCTTTCTTT.